In its sample, the clone carrying this TCR beta chain was seen many times. Its antigen is undetermined. For repertoire sequencing, the TCR beta CDR3 regions were amplified from RNA transcripts. RT-PCR in the first round used HTBI primers; a second-round multiplex PCR followed. TCRdb re-derived calls from the multiplex PCR reads in MiXCR, one entry per CDR3 protein. The sample includes about 620,000 distinct CDR3 sequences, about a fifth of them seen just once. The data are from a study of Graves' ophthalmopathy and Graves' hyperthyroidism. Germline-derived CDR1 and CDR2 are SGHTA and FQGNSA. V was pared by 3 bases and J by 1 base, with 13 bases between. The CDR3 runs 15 residues. New diagnoses, under 2 months' duration, and ages 18 to 65 characterized the hyperthyroidism patients. The study, taken as a whole, reports: Ophthalmopathy progression was predicted by the model at 55% to 71% sensitivity and 72% to 75% specificity.

The chain joins TRBV7-2 to TRBJ2-7; possibly TRBD1 for D (6 bases). The sequencing input was peripheral blood. This receptor was identified in a woman between 18 and 30 years old with stable Graves' hyperthyroidism. Some clones in this sample may be carry-over from other donors' samples. CDR3 in amino acids: CASSLGHLLSYEQYF. CDR3 in DNA: TGTGCCAGCAGCTTGGGACACCTTTTATCCTACGAGCAGTACTTC.